The next 5 T cell receptor beta chains were all read from a single sample in a study of glioma-infiltrating T cells. Amplification of TCR alpha and beta CDR3 regions from RNA used iRepertoire nested multiplex PCR. TCRdb itself ran the multiplex PCR reads through MiXCR, one entry per CDR3 protein. This table has roughly 350,000 distinct CDR3 sequences, approximately 42% appearing once. Sequenced sample: glioma tissue, nonneoplastic brain tissue, or PBMCs (not recorded which). Receptor source: a human donor with low-grade glioma or glioblastoma, undergoing nonglioma brain surgery, or in good health (not recorded which).

Ten or more counts support this clonotype. CDR3: CASSRTGNSGANVLTF. Here the CDR3 DNA reads TGTGCCAGCAGTAGGACAGGGAACTCTGGGGCCAACGTCCTGACTTTC. V usage is TRBV6-1 and J usage is TRBJ2-6; 8 positions agree with TRBD1. Germline V gene sequence: CDR1 MNHNS, CDR2 SASEGT. After removal of 5 bases from V and 0 bases from J, the junction contained 3 bases not matched to a gene. The CDR3 extends over 16 amino acids.

This clonotype occurred many times. The chain uses TRBV6-5 and TRBJ2-7; D may correspond to TRBD1 or TRBD2 (5 bases each). Trimming took 2 bases from V and 2 from J, leaving 13 bases between them. The CDR3 length is 15 residues. Germline assignment: CDR1 MNHEY and CDR2 SVGAGI. CDR3 loop: CASSYGTEETYEQYF. For the CDR3, the DNA is TGTGCCAGCAGTTACGGGACGGAGGAAACCTACGAGCAGTACTTC.

V gene TRBV7-2 combines with J gene TRBJ1-1; tentative D call: TRBD1 (6 bases). Trimming shortened V by 5 bases and J by 6 bases, and 13 bases separated the two germline ends. In germline, CDR1 is SGHTA, CDR2 FQGNSA. The CDR3 runs to 13 residues. Here the CDR3 DNA reads TGTGCCAGCAGCGTCACAGGGACGGCTGAAGCTTTCTTT. Translation: CASSVTGTAEAFF.

This clonotype has a count of ten or more. The CDR3, as DNA: TGTGCCAGCAGTGAATCACAAGGCTACGAGCAGTACTTC. Its translation: CASSESQGYEQYF. The V call is TRBV25-1, the J call TRBJ2-7; D is ambiguous. Trimming stripped 1 base from V and 3 bases from J, with 7 bases between. Germline V gene data show CDR1 as MGHDK and CDR2 as SYGVNS. CDR3 length equals 13 residues.

A note on this clonotype: A read error may explain this, as a much larger clone is one base away. V gene TRBV28 combines with J gene TRBJ2-7, with D unclear. This CDR3 comprises 13 residues. Trimming removed 8 bases at V and 5 bases at J, with 16 bases between. Germline CDR1 reads MDHEN; CDR2 reads SYDVKM. CDR3 residues: CASGYSVGDEQYF. The DNA of the CDR3 is TGTGCCAGCGGATACAGTGTCGGCGACGAGCAGTACTTC.